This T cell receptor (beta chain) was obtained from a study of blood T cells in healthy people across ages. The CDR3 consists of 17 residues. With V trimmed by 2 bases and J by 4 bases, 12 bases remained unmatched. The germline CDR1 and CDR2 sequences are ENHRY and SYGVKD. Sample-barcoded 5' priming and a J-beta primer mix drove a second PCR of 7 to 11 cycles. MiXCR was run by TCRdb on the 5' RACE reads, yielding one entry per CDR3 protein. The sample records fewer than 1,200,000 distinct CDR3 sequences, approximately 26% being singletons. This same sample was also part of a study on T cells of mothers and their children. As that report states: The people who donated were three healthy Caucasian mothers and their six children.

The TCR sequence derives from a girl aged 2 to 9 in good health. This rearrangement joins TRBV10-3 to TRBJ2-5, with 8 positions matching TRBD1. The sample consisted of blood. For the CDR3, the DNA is TGTGCCATCAGTGAGATTGTTGTGGCAGGGGGCACAGAGACCCAGTACTTC. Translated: CAISEIVVAGGTETQYF.